The 28 T cell receptor beta chains reported below all come from one sample, sequenced in a study of technical replicates of blood from a few donors listed by TCRdb under 2017. Receptor amplification or capture employed the immunoSEQ multiplex PCR assay. What TCRdb holds here is the immuneACCESS table cut down to in-frame rearrangements. Part of the clones is not present; checked against another copy, under half of the missing clones reflect an unresolved V gene, and the others are unexplained. The sample table lists 68,000 or so clones, roughly 92% of them with a count of one. The ten largest clonotypes hold 4.5% to 5% of the sample. Sequenced material: PBMCs. The receptors stem from a human donor in good health. Some clones in this sample may be carry-over from other donors' samples.

V is TRBV18 and J is TRBJ1-5; D unclear. CDR1 KGHSH and CDR2 LQKENI come from the germline V gene. V lost 3 bases and J lost 5, with 8 bases in between. The CDR3 is made up of 13 amino acids. The CDR3, as DNA: TGTGCCAGCTCACCCCCGGGAGATCAGCCCCAGCATTTT. Its translation: CASSPPGDQPQHF. The complete variable domain, with remaining parts taken from reference TRBV18 and TRBJ1-5, reads NAGVMQNPRHLVRRRGQEARLRCSPMKGHSHVYWYRQLPEEGLKFMVYLQKENIIDESGMPKERFSAEFPKEGPSILRIQQVVRGDSAAYFCASSPPGDQPQHFGDGTRLSIL.

CDR3 coding DNA: TGTGCCAGCAGTGAAATGACAGCTCTCACCGGGGAGCTGTTTTTT. Amino acids: CASSEMTALTGELFF. This chain links TRBV6-1 with TRBJ2-2; D is possibly TRBD1 (5 bases). Germline loops: CDR1 MNHNS, CDR2 SASEGT. The V gene lost 2 bases and the J gene lost 4 bases, with 11 bases spanning the gap. CDR3 length: 15 residues.

V is TRBV30 and J is TRBJ1-2; D gene uncertain. CDR1 GTSNPN and CDR2 SVGIG come from the germline V gene (reference sequence). V lost 8 bases and J lost 8, with 15 bases in between. The CDR3 is 11 amino acids. CDR3 residues: CARVSRSGYTF. The CDR3 DNA is TGTGCCCGGGTGAGCCGGTCGGGCTACACCTTC.

The rearrangement uses TRBV4-3 and TRBJ1-1; D is possibly TRBD1 (6 bases). Per germline, CDR1 LGHNA and CDR2 YSLEER. Trimming took off 6 bases at V and 4 bases at J, with 18 bases between the two ends. CDR3 length: 15 amino acids. CDR3 DNA: TGCGCCAGCAGTATCAGGGGCCGCTTTGGCACTGAAGCTTTCTTT. The encoded protein is CASSIRGRFGTEAFF.

The CDR3 spells CASSQARRGAFF. The CDR3 DNA sequence: TGTGCCAGCAGCCAGGCCCGGCGGGGAGCTTTCTTT. The chain combines TRBV7-2 with TRBJ1-1; D unresolved. Germline assignment: CDR1 SGHTA and CDR2 FQGNSA. CDR3 length: 12 residues. Trimming pared 5 bases from V and 10 bases from J, leaving 14 bases between. Supplemented by reference TRBV7-2 and TRBJ1-1, the full variable domain reads GAGVSQSPSNKVTEKGKDVELRCDPISGHTALYWYRQSLGQGLEFLIYFQGNSAPDKSGLPSDRFSAERTGGSVSTLTIQRTQQEDSAVYLCASSQARRGAFFGQGTRLTVV.

The chain couples TRBV6-1 to TRBJ2-5; D may be TRBD2 (6 bases). CDR1 and CDR2 (germline): MNHNS, SASEGT. V lost 5 bases, J lost 2 bases, and 12 bases lay in between. This CDR3 region has 14 residues. The CDR3 bases are TGTGCCAGCAGTATACGGGGGAGGCAAGAGACCCAGTACTTC. This encodes CASSIRGRQETQYF.

V usage is TRBV5-1 and J usage is TRBJ2-3, with 13 bases that match TRBD2. The CDR3 loop spans 15 amino acids. V was pared by 6 bases and J by 5 bases, with 6 bases of the junction left unmatched. Germline values: CDR1 SGHRS, CDR2 YFSETQ. DNA for the CDR3: TGCGCCAGCACGGGACTAGCGGGATCTAAAGATACGCAGTATTTT. Residues: CASTGLAGSKDTQYF.

V is TRBV6-1 and J is TRBJ2-1, with 11 bases that match TRBD2. Germline assignment: CDR1 MNHNS and CDR2 SASEGT. V was pared by 6 bases and J by 4 bases, with 5 bases of the junction left unmatched. The CDR3 spans 15 residues. This chain's CDR3 is CASSPGLAEYNEQFF. The DNA of the CDR3 is TGTGCCAGCAGCCCGGGACTAGCGGAGTACAATGAGCAGTTCTTC.

The gene calls are TRBV7-2 and TRBJ2-7; tentatively, D is TRBD2 (6 bases). This CDR3 comprises 15 residues. Trimming stripped 3 bases from V and 0 bases from J, with 12 bases between. The V gene's germline CDR1 is SGHTA and CDR2 FQGNSA. The CDR3 DNA follows: TGTGCCAGCAGCTTCGGGGGACCCCTCTCCTACGAGCAGTACTTC. It is translated as CASSFGGPLSYEQYF.

This chain connects TRBV29-1 to TRBJ1-2; TRBD1 aligns across 9 bases. J gave up 8 bases and V 4 bases, and 14 bases lay outside the gene matches. This CDR3 has 15 residues. Germline assignment: CDR1 SQVTM and CDR2 ANQGSEA. CDR3 loop: CSVAGQGPLTRGYTF. The CDR3 coding sequence is TGCAGCGTTGCGGGACAGGGCCCCTTAACCCGCGGCTACACCTTC.

The chain has TRBV6-5 and TRBJ2-2, with no clear D. CDR3 size: 14 residues. Per germline, CDR1 MNHEY and CDR2 SVGAGI. Deletions cut 8 bases from V and 0 bases from J, with 10 bases between. The CDR3 loop is CASLNRPNTGELFF. The CDR3 DNA reads as TGTGCCAGCTTGAACAGACCGAACACCGGGGAGCTGTTTTTT.

The chain combines TRBV30 with TRBJ2-1, with D maybe TRBD2 (7 bases). This CDR3 is 15 amino acids long. V was trimmed by 4 bases and J by 4 bases, leaving 17 bases between them. Germline V lookup: CDR1 GTSNPN, CDR2 SVGIG (reference sequence). The CDR3 DNA reads as TGTGCCTGGACAGGGAGGGGGGGCAGGTACAATGAGCAGTTCTTC. Encoded protein: CAWTGRGGRYNEQFF.

The V gene is TRBV7-9, the J gene TRBJ1-6, with a tentative D call TRBD1 (5 bases). CDR1 and CDR2 (germline): SEHNR, FQNEAQ (reference sequence). This CDR3 comprises 14 residues. Deletions cut 4 bases from V and 7 bases from J, with 11 bases between. CDR3 DNA sequence: TGTGCCAGCAGCTACTCGACAGTAAATTCACCCCTCCACTTT. Translated: CASSYSTVNSPLHF.

This rearrangement joins TRBV6-5 to TRBJ2-1, with 12 bases fitting TRBD2. Losses at the gene ends were 0 bases for V and 10 bases for J; bases not matched to a gene: 4. Germline V gene data show CDR1 as MNHEY and CDR2 as SVGAGI. This CDR3 has 15 amino acids. The chain's CDR3 is CASSYSRLAGGEQFF. In nucleotides, the CDR3 is TGTGCCAGCAGTTACTCGAGGCTAGCGGGGGGGGAGCAGTTCTTC.

This chain links TRBV6-1 with TRBJ2-3, with D perhaps matching TRBD2 (5 bases). The CDR3 is made up of 16 amino acids. CDR1 and CDR2 (germline): MNHNS, SASEGT. Deletions cut 1 base from V and 5 bases from J, with 16 bases between. CDR3 sequence reads: CASSEVLERSGDTQYF. In DNA form, the CDR3 reads TGTGCCAGCAGTGAAGTTCTGGAGCGGAGCGGAGATACGCAGTATTTT.

This chain uses TRBV6-5 with TRBJ2-1, with D possibly being TRBD2 (5 bases). CDR1 is MNHEY and CDR2 is SVGAGI in the germline V gene. V gave up 6 bases and J gave up 14 bases, with 17 bases separating them. The length of the CDR3 is 12 residues. CDR3 DNA sequence: TGTGCCAGCAGGGACCTCGGGCTAGCCGAGTTCTTC. Protein: CASRDLGLAEFF.

The DNA for the CDR3 is TGTGCCACCACACAGGGTAACGAGCAGTACTTC. Protein product: CATTQGNEQYF. The chain combines TRBV6-5 with TRBJ2-7; tentatively, D is TRBD1 (6 bases). Per the germline V gene, CDR1 is MNHEY and CDR2 is SVGAGI. V was shortened by 10 bases and J by 5 bases, with 12 bases between the two germline ends. There are 11 residues in the CDR3.

This clone has only a few counts. J is TRBJ2-3 and V is TRBV9; 7 nucleotides align to TRBD2. Germline CDR1 and CDR2: SGDLS and YYNGEE. CDR3 length: 15 amino acids. Losses at the gene ends were 0 bases for V and 4 bases for J; bases not matched to a gene: 5. For the CDR3, the DNA is TGTGCCAGCAGCGTAGCTGGGACTATGGCAGATACGCAGTATTTT. Encoded protein: CASSVAGTMADTQYF.

The chain carries TRBV5-8 and TRBJ1-5; no firm D call. From germline, CDR1 is SGHTS and CDR2 YDEGEE. This CDR3 has 13 residues. The germline V and J ends were trimmed by 1 base and 5 bases, with 7 bases remaining between them. This CDR3 is CASSLSPDQPQHF. The CDR3 DNA reads TGTGCCAGCAGCTTGAGTCCGGATCAGCCCCAGCATTTT.

The chain combines TRBV7-2 with TRBJ1-1; D not resolved. Germline V gene sequence: CDR1 SGHTA, CDR2 FQGNSA. The CDR3 contains 15 residues. Trimming removed 1 base at V and 2 bases at J, with 11 bases between. CDR3 amino acids: CASSLGLGLNTEAFF. CDR3 DNA: TGTGCCAGCAGCTTAGGGTTGGGCCTAAACACTGAAGCTTTCTTT.

The V call is TRBV2, the J call TRBJ2-7; a possible D gene is TRBD2 (5 bases). Deletions cut 4 bases from V and 4 bases from J, with 23 bases between. The germline V gene has CDR1 SNHLY and CDR2 FYNNEI. The CDR3 covers 17 residues. The CDR3 reads CASSGALRAMDEYEQYF. CDR3 bases: TGTGCCAGCAGTGGGGCCTTGAGGGCCATGGACGAATACGAGCAGTACTTC.

The rearrangement joins TRBV29-1 to TRBJ2-5; no clear D gene. Germline V CDR1 and CDR2: SQVTM, ANQGSEA. Trimming left V 7 bases short and J 1 base short, with 13 bases between. The CDR3 is made up of 13 amino acids. The CDR3 DNA follows: TGCAGCGCCCATTGGGCAATCCAAGAGACCCAGTACTTC. This encodes CSAHWAIQETQYF.

As DNA, the CDR3 is TGTGCCAGCAATTTTTACTCCGCTGCAACTAATGAAAAACTGTTTTTT. Translated, it gives CASNFYSAATNEKLFF. This sequence joins TRBV5-6 and TRBJ1-4; D uncertain. The CDR3 contains 16 residues. Germline V gives CDR1 SGHDT, CDR2 YYEEEE. Trimming shortened V by 6 bases and J by 0 bases, and 15 bases separated the two germline ends.

The genes are TRBV5-8 and TRBJ2-5, with 16 bases fitting TRBD2. Germline CDR1 and CDR2: SGHTS and YDEGEE. V lost 4 bases and J lost 0; bases outside the gene matches: 6. The CDR3 sequence is 18 residues long. The CDR3, as DNA: TGTGCCAGCAGCCACGGGACTAGCGGGGGGGCGTACCAAGAGACCCAGTACTTC. The encoded protein is CASSHGTSGGAYQETQYF.

The V call is TRBV19, the J call TRBJ1-2, with D perhaps matching TRBD1 (5 bases). V lost 5 bases to trimming and J lost 0 bases, with 10 bases between them. CDR1 and CDR2 from the germline V gene are LNHDA and SQIVND (reference sequence). This CDR3 is built from 14 residues. The CDR3 DNA reads as TGTGCCAGTAGTCGGGGGGGATCTAACTATGGCTACACCTTC. It is translated as CASSRGGSNYGYTF.

The chain joins TRBV6-6 to TRBJ2-7; TRBD2 aligns across 12 bases. Per the germline V gene, CDR1 is MNHNY and CDR2 is SVGAGI (reference sequence). The CDR3 spans 14 residues. V lost 6 bases to trimming and J lost 3 bases; unmatched junction nucleotides: 3. The CDR3 spells CASSLTSGSYEQYF. The CDR3 region has the DNA TGTGCCAGCAGCCTGACTAGCGGGAGCTACGAGCAGTACTTC.

V and J are TRBV9 and TRBJ2-3, with TRBD2 matching over 13 bases. The trim removed 0 bases at V and 6 bases at J, leaving 13 bases unmatched. CDR1 is SGDLS, CDR2 YYNGEE, per germline. The CDR3 length is 19 residues. Here the CDR3 reads CASSVGYGGLAGNTDTQYF. For the CDR3, the DNA is TGTGCCAGCAGCGTAGGTTATGGGGGACTAGCGGGGAATACGGATACGCAGTATTTT. Full variable domain (rest looked up from reference TRBV9 and TRBJ2-3): DSGVTQTPKHLITATGQRVTLRCSPRSGDLSVYWYQQSLDQGLQFLIQYYNGEERAKGNILERFSAQQFPDLHSELNLSSLELGDSALYFCASSVGYGGLAGNTDTQYFGPGTRLTVL.

This clone is termed medium-sized (0.01 to 0.1%). The rearrangement links TRBV5-1 to TRBJ2-1, with 7 bases lining up with TRBD1. Losses at the gene ends were 4 bases for V and 3 bases for J; bases not matched to a gene: 4. Germline lookup yields CDR1 SGHRS and CDR2 YFSETQ. The CDR3 consists of 14 residues. The CDR3 is CASSRAGGYNEQFF. Written as DNA, the CDR3 is TGCGCCAGCAGCAGGGCAGGGGGCTACAATGAGCAGTTCTTC.